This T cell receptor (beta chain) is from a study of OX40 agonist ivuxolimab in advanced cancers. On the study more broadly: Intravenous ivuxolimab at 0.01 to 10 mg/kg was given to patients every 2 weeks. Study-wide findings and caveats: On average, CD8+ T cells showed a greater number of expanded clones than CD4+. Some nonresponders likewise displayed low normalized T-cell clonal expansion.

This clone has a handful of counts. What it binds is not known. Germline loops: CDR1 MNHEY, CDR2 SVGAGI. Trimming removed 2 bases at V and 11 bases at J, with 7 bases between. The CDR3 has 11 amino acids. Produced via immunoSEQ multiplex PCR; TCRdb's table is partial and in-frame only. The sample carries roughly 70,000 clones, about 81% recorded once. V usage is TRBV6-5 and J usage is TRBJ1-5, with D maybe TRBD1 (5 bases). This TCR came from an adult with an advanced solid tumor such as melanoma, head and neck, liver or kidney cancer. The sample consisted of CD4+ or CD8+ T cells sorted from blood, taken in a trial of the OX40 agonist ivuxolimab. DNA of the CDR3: TGTGCCAGCAGTTACATGGGGGCCCAGCATTTT. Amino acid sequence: CASSYMGAQHF.